The entry below gives a single TCR beta chain sequence along with its context. Its target is unknown. This record belongs to a study of T cell responses to AZD1222 COVID-19 vaccine. The method was immunoSEQ multiplex PCR; TCRdb's version includes in-frame clones alone and lacks a portion of them. The sample contains 150,000 or so clones, about nine tenths of which appear only once. CDR1 is KGHSH and CDR2 is LQKENI in the germline V gene. V lost 4 bases, J lost 6 bases, and 8 bases stayed unmatched. CDR3 length: 14 residues. Study conclusions and caveats: Spike-specific TCR breadth and depth both grew after two AZD1222 doses. In the spike-specific TCR repertoire, nearly half reportedly target unmutated variant regions. Baseline serology detected seropositivity in only five to seven AZD1222 recipients. Every sample of the repertoires postdated the peak T cell response.

The material was peripheral blood, obtained 28 days after the second dose of the MenACWY control vaccine. The gene calls are TRBV18 and TRBJ1-2, with TRBD1 matching over 7 bases. The sequence came from an adult who received the MenACWY meningococcal vaccine as a control. As DNA, the CDR3 is TGTGCCAGCTCACTCGACAGGGAGGATCATGGCTACACCTTC. Its translation: CASSLDREDHGYTF.